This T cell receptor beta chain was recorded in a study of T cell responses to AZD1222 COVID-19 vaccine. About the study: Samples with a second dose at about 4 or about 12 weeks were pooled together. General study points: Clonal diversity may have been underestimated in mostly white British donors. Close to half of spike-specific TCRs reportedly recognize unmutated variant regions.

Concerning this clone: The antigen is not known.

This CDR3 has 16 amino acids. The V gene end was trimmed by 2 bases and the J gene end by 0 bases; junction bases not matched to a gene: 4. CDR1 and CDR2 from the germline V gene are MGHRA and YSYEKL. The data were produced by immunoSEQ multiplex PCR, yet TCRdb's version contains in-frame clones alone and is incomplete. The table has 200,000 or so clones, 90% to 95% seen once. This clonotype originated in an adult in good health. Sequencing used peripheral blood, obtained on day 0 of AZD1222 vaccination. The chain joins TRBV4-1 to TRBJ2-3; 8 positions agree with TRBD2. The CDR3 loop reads CASSQLSSGSTDTQYF. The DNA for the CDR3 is TGCGCCAGCAGCCAACTATCTAGCGGGAGCACAGATACGCAGTATTTT.